This TCR beta chain is drawn from a study of blood T cell repertoires in COVID-19 (dated by TCRdb to about 2020). About the full investigation: Collaborator samples came from the United States, Italy and Spain and covered acute and convalescent phases of COVID-19. A de-identified subject ID, COVID-19 status, age in years and sex were almost always included in the sample metadata. The material from the prospective study consisted of cDNA or gDNA derived from T cells, B-cell-depleted T cells, or PBMCs. Samples were obtained from the ongoing ImmuneRACE study (first 160 participants) and from some 1,200 subjects provided by 6 global collaborators. The repertoires were released in a freely available public database intended as a resource for research on the immune response to SARS-CoV-2. Where HLA class I and class II types were available, the types were taken from metadata supplied by the sample provider, not from assay-based typing. Subjects who had been exposed to COVID-19, were actively infected with it, or had recovered from it provided the deeply sampled blood TCRbeta repertoires that made up the dataset. What the study reported, not specific to this receptor: How much clinical and demographic metadata was included differed by source and by participant, and the metadata was provided uncurated.

Participants in the prospective study were aged roughly 18 to 100 years, lived in about two dozen United States geographic areas, and enrolled through a virtual design. Cohort assignment in the prospective study relied on participant-reported clinical history from a screening survey and a study questionnaire. In the prospective study, mobile phlebotomists collected whole blood, serum and a nasopharyngeal or oropharyngeal swab from each participant. Participants in the prospective study had the option to provide additional blood draws and questionnaires over an approximately 2-month period. Prospective study blood samples were shipped either frozen or at room temperature before DNA extraction. As concerns this clone: Which antigen it targets is not known. One base away there is no much larger clone; base qualities are not given. Other nucleotide sequences from this sample produce the same CDR3.

TCRbeta CDR3 regions were amplified from genomic DNA by means of the immunoSEQ Assay, a bias-controlled multiplex PCR. The source study handled its data this way. Nucleated cell counts per sample were estimated from amplification of reference gene primers within the assay. To quantify the absolute abundance of each unique TCRbeta CDR3 rearrangement, sequence reads were collapsed and filtered. For each sample, productive Simpson clonality was calculated by taking the square root of Simpson's diversity index across productive rearrangements. Not all clones reach the TCRdb copy of this immuneACCESS table, which keeps in-frame sequences only. Checked studies attribute under half of the gap to unresolved V genes and leave the rest unexplained. Clone size and the V and J calls come from that table; the DNA yielded D and trimming. Recorded for this sample are around 130,000 clones; 80% to 90% of them occurred a single time. The ten biggest clones cover about 2.4% of the sample.

Source material: PBMCs or T cells enriched from blood (not recorded which). The source of this sequence is a man aged 40-50 years with acute COVID-19.

Read as DNA, the sequence is TGTGCCAGCAGCCCCCAGGCGGGAAACACTGAAGCTTTCTTT. This gives the protein CASSPQAGNTEAFF. This sequence uses TRBV3-1 (or the pseudogene TRBV3-2) and TRBJ1-1; no D gene call is confident. Based on the germline V gene (reference sequence), the CDR1 and CDR2 sequences are LGHDT and YNNKEL. The CDR3 goes from the cysteine to the phenylalanine over 14 residues. The entry retains the CDR3 DNA only, 42 bases that are in frame from base 1. Between the V and J ends, shortened by 4 bases and 2 bases respectively, the junction contains 11 bases.